Listed here are 10 T cell receptor beta chains from one sample, sequenced in a study of T cell repertoires in cytomegalovirus infection. TCRdb itself ran the reads through MiXCR, one entry per CDR3 protein. The table includes fewer than 250,000 distinct CDR3 sequences, over 9% detected once. The sequenced sample consisted of PBMCs. All receptors derive from a human donor in good health (CMV status not recorded). Some clones in this sample may be carry-over from other donors' samples.

Relative to its sample, this clonotype is medium-sized. The chain combines TRBV11-2 with TRBJ2-1; D unclear. Germline CDR1 is SGHAT and CDR2 is FQNNGV. Between the trimmed V and J ends, which lost 2 bases and 4 bases, there was a span of 6 bases. The CDR3 runs 13 residues. CDR3 residues: CASSLQRYNEQFF. CDR3 DNA: TGTGCCAGCAGCTTACAGAGATACAATGAGCAGTTCTTC.

This clonotype was detected a few times. The genes are TRBV18 and TRBJ1-1; 8 bases line up with TRBD1. Germline V lookup: CDR1 KGHSH, CDR2 LQKENI. Unmatched junction bases numbered 16, after V lost 4 bases and J lost 9 bases. This CDR3 comprises 16 residues. CDR3 sequence reads: CASSQADRGRADQAFF. In DNA, the CDR3 is TGTGCCAGCTCACAGGCAGACAGGGGACGGGCGGACCAAGCTTTCTTT. Drawing the rest from reference TRBV18 and TRBJ1-1, the complete variable domain is NAGVMQNPRHLVRRRGQEARLRCSPMKGHSHVYWYRQLPEEGLKFMVYLQKENIIDESGMPKERFSAEFPKEGPSILRIQQVVRGDSAAYFCASSQADRGRADQAFFGQGTRLTVV.

This rearrangement joins TRBV19 to TRBJ1-5; a possible D gene is TRBD1 (5 bases). Deletions cut 4 bases from V and 2 bases from J, with 18 bases between. The CDR3 runs 17 residues. In germline, CDR1 is LNHDA, CDR2 SQIVND (reference sequence). CDR3 sequence reads: CASSTGGVPIGNQPQHF. CDR3 bases: TGTGCCAGTAGTACCGGGGGGGTCCCCATTGGCAATCAGCCCCAGCATTTT.

This clonotype has just a few counts. This chain uses TRBV4-1 with TRBJ1-4; maybe TRBD1 (5 bases). V was trimmed by 5 bases and J by 3 bases, leaving 13 bases between them. CDR1 and CDR2 (germline): MGHRA, YSYEKL. CDR3 size: 15 residues. As DNA, the CDR3 is TGCGCCAGCAGCAACCGGGGGGAAGCTAATGAAAAACTGTTTTTT. Translated, it gives CASSNRGEANEKLFF.

The chain carries TRBV25-1 and TRBJ2-5; D is undetermined. This CDR3 has 14 amino acids. V was cut by 2 bases and J by 4 bases, with 11 bases left in between. Germline V lookup: CDR1 MGHDK, CDR2 SYGVNS. CDR3 sequence reads: CASSEGDQRETQYF. For the CDR3, the DNA is TGTGCCAGCAGTGAAGGGGATCAGAGAGAGACCCAGTACTTC. Complete variable domain (other parts from reference TRBV25-1 and TRBJ2-5): EADIYQTPRYLVIGTGKKITLECSQTMGHDKMYWYQQDPGMELHLIHYSYGVNSTEKGDLSSESTVSRIRTEHFPLTLESARPSHTSQYLCASSEGDQRETQYFGPGTRLLVL.

This clonotype was counted a few times. V is TRBV5-1 and J is TRBJ2-5, with D possibly matching TRBD2 (7 bases). Germline CDR1 SGHRS, CDR2 YFSETQ. The CDR3 covers 14 residues. V lost 5 bases to trimming and J lost 1 base, with 12 bases between them. The CDR3 sequence: CASRRGGGQETQYF. Written as DNA, the CDR3 is TGCGCCAGCAGAAGAGGGGGGGGCCAAGAGACCCAGTACTTC.

This clonotype was counted ten times or more. The rearrangement links TRBV3-1 to TRBJ1-5; 7 positions agree with TRBD1. The V gene end was trimmed by 3 bases and the J gene end by 5 bases; junction bases not matched to a gene: 1. CDR1 LGHDT and CDR2 YNNKEL come from the germline V gene (reference sequence). The CDR3 is made up of 13 amino acids. The CDR3 protein is CASSQQGDQPQHF. CDR3 DNA: TGTGCCAGCAGCCAGCAGGGGGATCAGCCCCAGCATTTT.

This clonotype has more than one count but fewer than ten. CDR3 sequence: CASSFTSQGRGTEAFF. In nucleotides, the CDR3 is TGTGCCAGCAGTTTCACATCACAGGGGCGCGGGACTGAAGCTTTCTTT. V usage is TRBV28 and J usage is TRBJ1-1; 7 bases are shared with TRBD1. The CDR3 totals 16 residues. Germline trimming cut 3 bases from V and 5 bases from J; bases unmatched to any gene: 12. Germline V gene sequence: CDR1 MDHEN, CDR2 SYDVKM.

This clonotype occurred a few times. This chain uses TRBV7-2 with TRBJ1-3; 7 bases line up with TRBD1. V was pared by 4 bases and J by 3 bases, with 9 bases of the junction left unmatched. CDR1 is SGHTA, CDR2 FQGNSA, per germline. The CDR3 consists of 16 residues. CDR3 nucleotides: TGTGCCAGCAGCTCCAGGACAGGAAAAAATGGAAACACCATATATTTT. As protein: CASSSRTGKNGNTIYF.

This clonotype was found many times. The chain combines TRBV28 with TRBJ2-2; 9 bases fit TRBD2. Trimming removed 6 bases from V and 2 bases from J; junction bases left unmatched: 13. Germline assignment: CDR1 MDHEN and CDR2 SYDVKM. This CDR3 is 18 amino acids long. The CDR3 DNA is TGTGCCAGCAGCTGGGTTGGGGCGGGAGGGCCTAACACCGGGGAGCTGTTTTTT. Protein sequence: CASSWVGAGGPNTGELFF.